Presented here are 21 T cell receptor beta chains from one specimen sequenced in a study of cytomegalovirus exposure and HLA in healthy donors. PCR was performed using 60 Vbeta and 13 Jbeta primers. The repertoire was sequenced with immunoSEQ multiplex PCR; TCRdb's copy has only in-frame clones and lacks some. Of under 140,000 clones detected, around four fifths appear once; the ten largest clones hold 2.5% to 3.5%. Source material: PBMCs. These receptors came from a woman aged 55-69 years in good health and CMV-seropositive.

The CDR3 DNA reads as TGTGCCAGCAGCCCGCGACACTCCTACGAGCAGTACTTC. It yields the protein CASSPRHSYEQYF. The chain joins TRBV7-9 to TRBJ2-5; D gene unclear. Matching the DNA end better, TRBJ2-7 makes the J call doubtful. The CDR3 sequence is 13 residues long. Germline CDR1 is SEHNR and CDR2 is FQNEAQ (reference sequence).

The chain links TRBV6-5 to TRBJ1-5; 10 bases fit TRBD1. The trim removed 6 bases at V and 5 bases at J, leaving 7 bases unmatched. Germline-derived CDR1 and CDR2 are MNHEY and SVGAGI. CDR3 length: 15 amino acids. CDR3 sequence: CASRPLTGGYQPQHF. The CDR3 nucleotides read TGTGCCAGCAGACCATTGACAGGGGGCTATCAGCCCCAGCATTTT.

The J gene is TRBJ1-1, the V gene TRBV29-1; no clear D. From germline, CDR1 is SQVTM and CDR2 ANQGSEA. This CDR3 is 13 amino acids long. The V and J ends lost 3 bases and 2 bases respectively, with 10 bases between them. CDR3: CSVERPENTEAFF. CDR3 bases: TGCAGCGTTGAGCGGCCGGAAAACACTGAAGCTTTCTTT.

CDR3 loop: CASSYRGSGTDTQYF. The CDR3, as DNA: TGTGCCAGCAGTTACCGGGGTAGCGGGACAGATACGCAGTATTTT. V and J are TRBV6-5 and TRBJ2-3; 7 nucleotides line up with TRBD2. From germline, CDR1 is MNHEY and CDR2 SVGAGI. The CDR3 is 15 residues long. J was trimmed by 3 bases and V by 2 bases; bases with no gene match: 5.

The chain uses TRBV7-9 and TRBJ1-2; D is perhaps TRBD1 (6 bases). Germline V gene lookup returns CDR1 SEHNR and CDR2 FQNEAQ (reference sequence). V lost 3 bases and J lost 3, with 8 bases in between. The CDR3 sequence is 13 residues long. This CDR3 reads CASSFGGDYGYTF. Written as DNA, the CDR3 is TGTGCCAGCAGCTTTGGGGGCGACTATGGCTACACCTTC.

The rearrangement joins TRBV18 to TRBJ2-5; no clear D gene. The J call could be wrong; TRBJ2-7 is a better fit for the DNA end. The CDR3 runs to 12 residues. Per the germline V gene, CDR1 is KGHSH and CDR2 is LQKENI. The CDR3 loop is CASSSYSYEQYF. CDR3 DNA sequence: TGTGCCAGCTCATCCTACTCCTACGAGCAGTACTTC.

In its sample, this clone was seen once. This sequence joins TRBV4-1 and TRBJ2-1; 7 bases are a match to TRBD2. Unmatched junction bases numbered 10, after V lost 1 base and J lost 4 bases. This CDR3 comprises 17 residues. Germline V gene lookup returns CDR1 MGHRA and CDR2 YSYEKL. CDR3 amino acids: CASSQVRSGNQYNEQFF. The DNA of the CDR3 is TGCGCCAGCAGCCAAGTGAGGAGCGGGAACCAATACAATGAGCAGTTCTTC.

The chain joins TRBV12-5 to TRBJ2-7; D call uncertain. Trimming took off 1 base at V and 3 bases at J, with 4 bases between the two ends. Germline V lookup: CDR1 LGHNT, CDR2 FRNRAP. This CDR3 spans 12 amino acids. CDR3 sequence (DNA): TGTGCTAGTGGTTTGGGAGTCTACGAGCAGTACTTC. Translating gives CASGLGVYEQYF.

This clone came up a few times. The chain combines TRBV7-9 with TRBJ2-7; 7 bases are a match to TRBD2. V gave up 4 bases and J gave up 7 bases; unmatched junction bases: 7. Germline V gene data show CDR1 as SEHNR and CDR2 as FQNEAQ (reference sequence). The CDR3 runs 13 residues. The CDR3 bases are TGTGCCAGCAGCTCGGGGGGACTACAGGAGCAGTACTTC. Its translation: CASSSGGLQEQYF. Drawing the rest from reference TRBV7-9 and TRBJ2-7, the complete variable domain is DTGVSQNPRHKITKRGQNVTFRCDPISEHNRLYWYRQTLGQGPEFLTYFQNEAQLEKSRLLSDRFSAERPKGSFSTLEIQRTEQGDSAMYLCASSSGGLQEQYFGPGTRLTVT.

V gene TRBV27 combines with J gene TRBJ1-5; D remains ambiguous. This CDR3 region has 13 residues. V dropped 4 bases and J dropped 3 bases, with 7 bases sitting between them. The V gene's germline CDR1 is MNHEY and CDR2 SMNVEV (reference sequence). The CDR3 region is CASSSVANQPQHF. DNA of the CDR3: TGTGCCAGCAGTTCTGTGGCCAATCAGCCCCAGCATTTT.

This chain connects TRBV27 to TRBJ2-7, with 7 bases identical to TRBD1. Germline lookup yields CDR1 MNHEY and CDR2 SMNVEV (reference sequence). The CDR3 has 12 amino acids. V shed 3 bases and J 8 bases; nucleotides not matched to a gene: 4. CDR3 nucleotides: TGTGCCAGCAGTTTGTGGACAGGCCAGCAGTACTTC. Protein product: CASSLWTGQQYF.

This chain joins TRBV27 and TRBJ2-5; 10 nucleotides agree with TRBD1. Germline CDR1 is MNHEY and CDR2 is SMNVEV (reference sequence). This CDR3 has 16 amino acids. Losses at the gene ends were 1 base for V and 5 bases for J; bases not matched to a gene: 7. The CDR3 sequence: CASSLWGGTGAETQYF. DNA for the CDR3: TGTGCCAGCAGTTTATGGGGGGGGACAGGGGCTGAGACCCAGTACTTC.

V is TRBV19 and J is TRBJ2-7; D perhaps matches TRBD2 (5 bases). The CDR3 contains 15 residues. The V gene's germline CDR1 is LNHDA and CDR2 SQIVND (reference sequence). V lost 1 base and J lost 5, with 15 bases in between. The CDR3 sequence is CASSIAADPRNEQYF. The CDR3 nucleotides are TGTGCCAGTAGTATAGCAGCGGATCCTAGGAACGAGCAGTACTTC.

The chain links TRBV12-2 to TRBJ1-2; TRBD1 is taken as the D call from the table, unchecked against the DNA. TRBV12-2 is noted as a pseudogene. The CDR3 sequence is 15 residues long. The CDR3: CASRLDRVKDYGYTF. CDR3 coding DNA: TGTGCAAGTCGCTTAGACAGGGTTAAAGACTATGGCTACACCTTC.

In its sample, this clone was seen many times. The chain has TRBV5-6 and TRBJ1-3, with a possible D match to TRBD1 (5 bases). Deletions cut 3 bases from V and 1 base from J, with 11 bases between. Germline CDR1 is SGHDT and CDR2 is YYEEEE. CDR3 length: 15 amino acids. The CDR3 reads CASSSQGWSGNTIYF. The CDR3 nucleotides are TGTGCCAGCAGCTCCCAGGGATGGTCTGGAAACACCATATATTTT.

The CDR3 protein is CASSIMGRSNYGYTF. The DNA of the CDR3 is TGTGCCAGTAGTATTATGGGCCGCTCTAACTATGGCTACACCTTC. This chain links TRBV19 with TRBJ1-2; D not resolved. This CDR3 comprises 15 residues. The V gene lost 3 bases and the J gene lost 0 bases, with 11 bases spanning the gap. Germline CDR1 reads LNHDA; CDR2 reads SQIVND (reference sequence).

This chain connects TRBV29-1 to TRBJ1-2, with 8 positions matching TRBD1. This CDR3 region has 12 residues. In germline, CDR1 is SQVTM, CDR2 ANQGSEA. J lost 8 bases, V lost 7 bases, and 9 bases had no gene match. The CDR3 spells CSAVGQGRGYTF. For the CDR3, the DNA is TGCAGCGCTGTAGGACAGGGTAGGGGCTACACCTTC. The variable domain in full, completed from reference TRBV29-1 and TRBJ1-2, reads SAVISQKPSRDICQRGTSLTIQCQVDSQVTMMFWYRQQPGQSLTLIATANQGSEATYESGFVIDKFPISRPNLTFSTLTVSNMSPEDSSIYLCSAVGQGRGYTFGSGTRLTVV.

The chain joins TRBV27 to TRBJ2-5, with D unclear. CDR1 is MNHEY and CDR2 is SMNVEV in the germline V gene (reference sequence). Deletions cut 5 bases from V and 5 bases from J, with 12 bases between. The CDR3 length is 13 residues. The CDR3 loop is CASSLQMRETQYF. The DNA for the CDR3 is TGTGCCAGCAGTCTCCAAATGCGGGAGACCCAGTACTTC.

The chain is built from TRBV30 and TRBJ2-5, with 9 bases matching TRBD2. The CDR3 runs 15 residues. In germline, CDR1 is GTSNPN, CDR2 SVGIG (reference sequence). Trimming at V came to 3 bases and at J to 5 bases, leaving 10 bases not matched to a gene. CDR3: CAWSRGLALIETQYF. CDR3 DNA sequence: TGTGCCTGGAGCCGCGGACTAGCGTTAATCGAGACCCAGTACTTC.

This sequence joins TRBV6-6 and TRBJ1-5, with unresolved D. V lost 2 bases, J lost 7 bases, and 18 bases lay in between. CDR3 length: 16 amino acids. Germline assignment: CDR1 MNHNY and CDR2 SVGAGI (reference sequence). CDR3 residues: CASSYLRATSRQPQHF. For the CDR3, the DNA is TGTGCCAGCAGTTACCTACGAGCGACTTCAAGGCAGCCCCAGCATTTT.

The chain employs TRBV6-5 and TRBJ2-5, with unresolved D. Germline V gene lookup returns CDR1 MNHEY and CDR2 SVGAGI. V lost 7 bases and J 4 bases, leaving 19 bases between the germline ends. The CDR3 has 15 residues. The CDR3 loop reads CASTTSARRVETQYF. CDR3 DNA: TGTGCCAGCACCACCTCTGCCAGACGGGTAGAGACCCAGTACTTC.